What follows are 5 T cell receptor beta chains derived from one specimen sequenced in a study of shared clonotypes between healthy human individuals. Method: immunoSEQ multiplex PCR; TCRdb's copy keeps in-frame clones and lacks some. This table holds about 2 million clones, 85% to 95% found once. The specimen sequenced was naive CD4+ T cells sorted from blood. Subset here: CD45RA+ positively selected. These receptors were obtained from a man between 18 and 35 years old in good health.

The chain couples TRBV11-2 to TRBJ2-2; D is unclear. V was cut by 4 bases and J by 6 bases, with 6 bases left in between. The CDR3 length is 12 residues. Per germline, CDR1 SGHAT and CDR2 FQNNGV. CDR3 loop: CASSYGSGELFF. Here the CDR3 DNA reads TGTGCCAGCAGCTACGGGTCCGGGGAGCTGTTTTTT.

This sequence joins TRBV5-6 and TRBJ1-2; the D gene is possibly TRBD1 (5 bases). Germline V CDR1 and CDR2: SGHDT, YYEEEE. Trimming took 4 bases from V and 4 from J, leaving 14 bases between them. The CDR3 has 14 residues. In DNA, the CDR3 is TGTGCCAGCAGCCGGGGGGAGAAGGGCTATGGCTACACCTTC. Protein sequence: CASSRGEKGYGYTF.

Notes on this clone: At one of its ends the junction is not consistent with the germline gene, which may arise from a read error. V gene TRBV7-2 combines with J gene TRBJ2-7, with 11 bases matching TRBD2. This CDR3 has 15 amino acids. From germline, CDR1 is SGHTA and CDR2 FQGNSA. This CDR3 is CASSLGLAGSFEQYF. Here the CDR3 DNA reads TGTGCCAGCAGCTTAGGACTAGCGGGATCCTTCGAGCAGTACTTC. Together with reference TRBV7-2 and TRBJ2-7, the CDR3 gives the full variable domain: GAGVSQSPSNKVTEKGKDVELRCDPISGHTALYWYRQSLGQGLEFLIYFQGNSAPDKSGLPSDRFSAERTGGSVSTLTIQRTQQEDSAVYLCASSLGLAGSFEQYFGPGTRLTVT.

The J gene is TRBJ1-1, the V gene TRBV30; a weak D match, TRBD1 (6 bases). The germline V gene has CDR1 GTSNPN and CDR2 SVGIG (reference sequence). The CDR3 has 14 residues. Trimming pared 0 bases from V and 9 bases from J, leaving 17 bases between. Here the CDR3 DNA reads TGTGCCTGGAGTGTACTGACAGGACAAAAACAAGCTTTCTTT. The encoded protein is CAWSVLTGQKQAFF.

The genes are TRBV5-1 and TRBJ2-3, with 9 bases that match TRBD2. The CDR3 length is 15 residues. V was pared by 2 bases and J by 2 bases, with 3 bases of the junction left unmatched. Germline V gene lookup returns CDR1 SGHRS and CDR2 YFSETQ. CDR3 DNA sequence: TGCGCCAGCAGCTTCAGCGGGGGGACCACAGATACGCAGTATTTT. This translates into CASSFSGGTTDTQYF.